The 21 T cell receptor beta chains listed next were all sequenced from one sample in a study of early T cells in non-severe SARS-CoV-2 infection. One entry per CDR3 protein results from TCRdb running MiXCR on the 5' RACE reads. The table has about 70,000 distinct CDR3 sequences, more than 4% seen once; the top ten hold about 7%. The sample consisted of whole blood, taken at baseline. The receptors stem from an adult who was a healthcare worker with PCR-confirmed SARS-CoV-2 infection or an uninfected control (not recorded which).

This clonotype showed up many times. The chain carries TRBV11-2 and TRBJ1-1; D is uncertain. The ends were cut back, 1 base at V and 7 bases at J, with 7 bases in the middle. CDR3 length: 12 residues. The V gene's germline CDR1 is SGHAT and CDR2 FQNNGV. The CDR3, as DNA: TGTGCCAGCAGCTTAGCGGGAGATGAAGCTTTCTTT. This encodes CASSLAGDEAFF.

Many counts were recorded for this clonotype. The chain recombines TRBV29-1 with TRBJ1-2; D is unresolved. There are 11 residues in the CDR3. Germline CDR1 SQVTM, CDR2 ANQGSEA. V lost 6 bases and J lost 7, with 12 bases in between. CDR3 protein: CSVSWGLGYTF. The CDR3 DNA sequence: TGCAGCGTCAGTTGGGGTCTTGGCTACACCTTC.

This chain joins TRBV7-8 and TRBJ2-3; D is uncertain. Between the trimmed V and J ends, which lost 6 bases and 0 bases, there was a span of 7 bases. Looked up from germline, CDR1 is SGHVS and CDR2 is FQNEAQ. The length of the CDR3 is 13 residues. The CDR3 nucleotides are TGTGCCAGCAGACCTCCTAGCACAGATACGCAGTATTTT. Protein sequence: CASRPPSTDTQYF.

This clonotype was detected only a few times. The V gene is TRBV6-1, the J gene TRBJ1-5; D may be TRBD1 (5 bases). V gave up 8 bases and J gave up 11 bases, with 22 bases separating them. The V gene's germline CDR1 is MNHNS and CDR2 SASEGT. The CDR3 extends over 14 amino acids. CDR3 nucleotides: TGTGCCAGCGGGGAGGCACAGGTGGAATCGGCCCAGCATTTT. Translated: CASGEAQVESAQHF.

This chain uses TRBV12-3 or TRBV12-4 with TRBJ2-3; 7 nucleotides align to TRBD1. The CDR3 contains 17 residues. V lost 5 bases and J lost 2; bases outside the gene matches: 13. CDR3: CASSLSVQTGSTDTQYF. The CDR3 bases are TGTGCCAGCAGTCTCTCCGTTCAGACAGGGTCCACAGATACGCAGTATTTT.

This clonotype was recorded many times. This chain connects TRBV6-5 to TRBJ2-3; 10 positions match TRBD2. Germline V lookup: CDR1 MNHEY, CDR2 SVGAGI. The junction had 11 bases not matched to a gene; V was cut back by 0 bases and J by 11 bases. This CDR3 comprises 16 residues. This chain's CDR3 is CASSYSASGSATMQYF. The CDR3 coding sequence is TGTGCCAGCAGTTACTCGGCTAGCGGGAGTGCGACCATGCAGTATTTT.

This clonotype was counted many times. The gene calls are TRBV6-5 and TRBJ2-7; D is perhaps TRBD1 (6 bases). The CDR3 sequence is 14 residues long. Germline CDR1 and CDR2: MNHEY and SVGAGI. Between the trimmed V and J ends, which lost 6 bases and 4 bases, there was a span of 16 bases. The CDR3: CASSYRDVAYEQYF. The CDR3 nucleotides are TGTGCCAGCAGCTACAGGGATGTGGCTTACGAGCAGTACTTC.

The V gene is TRBV20-1, the J gene TRBJ1-5; D perhaps matches TRBD1 (5 bases). Deletions cut 0 bases from V and 2 bases from J, with 14 bases between. Per germline, CDR1 DFQATT and CDR2 SNEGSKA (reference sequence). The CDR3 is made up of 16 amino acids. The CDR3 is CSARDLRAGRNQPQHF. The CDR3 coding sequence is TGCAGTGCTAGAGATTTGCGGGCAGGGCGCAATCAGCCCCAGCATTTT.

This clonotype was picked up many times. CDR3 nucleotides: TGCAGCGTTGCCCCCCTGGCAGGAGGCTACACCTTC. It is translated as CSVAPLAGGYTF. The chain employs TRBV29-1 and TRBJ1-2; no definite D call. The CDR3 has 12 amino acids. V lost 4 bases and J 8 bases, leaving 14 bases between the germline ends. The V gene's germline CDR1 is SQVTM and CDR2 ANQGSEA.

The genes are TRBV11-2 and TRBJ2-2; a possible D gene is TRBD2 (5 bases). V lost 5 bases and J 2 bases, leaving 9 bases between the germline ends. Germline values: CDR1 SGHAT, CDR2 FQNNGV. The CDR3 sequence is 14 residues long. The CDR3 spells CASSGSINTGELFF. Here the CDR3 DNA reads TGTGCCAGCAGCGGGAGTATAAACACCGGGGAGCTGTTTTTT.

This clonotype came up many times. The chain employs TRBV20-1 and TRBJ1-5; possible D gene TRBD1, 6 bases. The CDR3 runs 15 residues. Trimming pared 5 bases from V and 5 bases from J, leaving 19 bases between. Germline assignment: CDR1 DFQATT and CDR2 SNEGSKA (reference sequence). CDR3 bases: TGCAGTGCTTTAGCGGGGGGCAGGTACGATCAGCCCCAGCATTTT. Its protein is CSALAGGRYDQPQHF.

This clonotype was counted only a few times. V gene TRBV13 combines with J gene TRBJ2-1; D not resolved. The CDR3 covers 13 residues. Trimming removed 3 bases from V and 4 bases from J, with 7 bases in between. Germline V gene sequence: CDR1 PRHDT, CDR2 FYEKMQ (reference sequence). CDR3 nucleotides: TGTGCCAGCAGCTTCGCTGGGTACAATGAGCAGTTCTTC. Amino acid sequence: CASSFAGYNEQFF.

This clonotype was seen more than once but under ten times. The rearrangement joins TRBV7-9 to TRBJ2-7, with 9 bases matching TRBD2. Germline V CDR1 and CDR2: SEHNR, FQNEAQ (reference sequence). The CDR3 is 15 residues long. V was pared by 5 bases and J by 2 bases, with 7 bases of the junction left unmatched. The DNA of the CDR3 is TGTGCCAGCAGCGACCGACTAGCGGCACCCTACGAGCAGTACTTC. Protein sequence: CASSDRLAAPYEQYF.

This clonotype was counted at least ten times. The rearrangement joins TRBV13 to TRBJ1-1, with TRBD1 as a possible D gene (5 bases). With 1 base removed from V and 4 bases from J, the gap between germline ends came to 16 bases. The CDR3 consists of 16 residues. CDR1 is PRHDT, CDR2 FYEKMQ, per germline (reference sequence). In DNA form, the CDR3 reads TGTGCCAGCAGCTTAGAAGGGGAGGAGGTGGTCACTGAAGCTTTCTTT. It yields the protein CASSLEGEEVVTEAFF.

This rearrangement joins TRBV29-1 to TRBJ1-2; D ambiguous. The CDR3 spans 11 residues. Trimming removed 7 bases at V and 0 bases at J, with 6 bases between. Germline values: CDR1 SQVTM, CDR2 ANQGSEA. CDR3 bases: TGCAGCGCTACCCCTAACTATGGCTACACCTTC. It translates to CSATPNYGYTF.

This clonotype was counted only a few times. CDR3 bases: TGTGCCAGCAGTGAGCCACAGGGTTTGGCGACCCAGTACTTC. It specifies CASSEPQGLATQYF. The chain carries TRBV25-1 and TRBJ2-5, with D possibly matching TRBD1 (6 bases). The length of the CDR3 is 14 residues. Trimming left V 3 bases short and J 7 bases short, with 15 bases between. CDR1 and CDR2 from the germline V gene are MGHDK and SYGVNS.

This clonotype was seen ten or more times. The V call is TRBV15, the J call TRBJ2-1, with 11 bases matching TRBD2. The CDR3 is 16 amino acids. The V gene's germline CDR1 is LNHNV and CDR2 YYDKDF (reference sequence). J was trimmed by 4 bases and V by 1 base; bases with no gene match: 3. The CDR3 sequence: CATSRVGLAGYNEQFF. Here the CDR3 DNA reads TGTGCCACCAGCAGAGTAGGACTAGCGGGTTACAATGAGCAGTTCTTC.

The rearrangement uses TRBV6-1 and TRBJ1-1; D is uncertain. CDR1 and CDR2 (germline): MNHNS, SASEGT. The CDR3 totals 13 residues. V was clipped by 8 bases and J by 0 bases, with 10 bases between them. This CDR3 reads CASQLSLNTEAFF. The CDR3 nucleotides read TGTGCCAGCCAGTTAAGTTTGAACACTGAAGCTTTCTTT.

There are many counts of this clonotype. The J gene is TRBJ2-4, the V gene TRBV29-1, with a tentative D call TRBD2 (5 bases). This CDR3 has 14 amino acids. Germline V lookup: CDR1 SQVTM, CDR2 ANQGSEA. The germline V and J ends were trimmed by 3 bases and 2 bases, with 11 bases remaining between them. The CDR3 DNA is TGCAGCGTTGATACGGGGTCACCCAAAAACATTCAGTACTTC. Amino acids: CSVDTGSPKNIQYF.

This clonotype was found a few times. V and J are TRBV4-2 and TRBJ2-7; a possible D gene is TRBD2 (6 bases). This CDR3 spans 15 amino acids. Trimming left V 3 bases short and J 0 bases short, with 12 bases between. From germline, CDR1 is LGHNA and CDR2 YNFKEQ. The CDR3 sequence is CASSQGGGRSYEQYF. The DNA of the CDR3 is TGTGCCAGCAGCCAGGGGGGAGGCCGCTCCTACGAGCAGTACTTC.

The chain links TRBV7-8 to TRBJ2-7, with 9 bases that match TRBD1. CDR1 is SGHVS and CDR2 is FQNEAQ in the germline V gene. V trimming: 4 bases; J trimming: 3 bases; junction bases outside the gene matches: 7. CDR3 length: 15 residues. The CDR3 nucleotides read TGTGCCAGCAGCTCTGGGACAGGGCCCAGCTACGAGCAGTACTTC. This sequence encodes CASSSGTGPSYEQYF.